Listed below are T cell receptor beta chains from one sample, sequenced in a study of shared clonotypes between healthy human individuals. Produced via immunoSEQ multiplex PCR; TCRdb's table is partial and in-frame only. Of approximately 1.9 million clones listed, just under 95% are singletons. What was sequenced was naive CD8+ T cells from PBMCs. The origin of the receptors is a man in his late teens or twenties in good health. Some clones in this sample may be carry-over from other donors' samples. Each CDR3 is given with its conserved first and last residue. The D gene is left open where the match is weak. Size tells how often a clone was seen (once, few, many) or the class of an expanded clone, and some rows leave it out.

TRBJ1-1 | TRBV27 | - | - | CASSWLRGNTEAFF | TGTGCCAGCAGTTGGCTGAGGGGGAACACTGAAGCTTTCTTT
TRBJ2-1 | TRBV27 | - | - | CASSSLVSYNEQFF | TGTGCCAGCAGTTCCCTTGTCTCCTACAATGAGCAGTTCTTC
TRBJ1-3 | TRBV25-1 | few | - | CASRPGSGNTIYF | TGTGCCAGCAGACCCGGGAGCGGAAACACCATATATTTT
TRBJ2-5 | TRBV9 | once | - | CASSAYPGWGRGETQYF | TGTGCCAGCAGCGCCTACCCTGGTTGGGGGCGAGGGGAGACCCAGTACTTC
TRBJ1-3 | TRBV9 | few | - | CASSAPGTSGNTIYF | TGTGCCAGCAGCGCACCCGGGACGTCTGGAAACACCATATATTTT
TRBJ2-3 | TRBV29-1 | - | - | CSVEHLRGLAESTDTQYF | TGCAGCGTTGAACATCTGCGAGGGCTGGCGGAGAGCACAGATACGCAGTATTTT
TRBJ2-1 | TRBV28 | - | TRBD2 | CASSFLRLAGVNEQFF | TGTGCCAGCAGTTTTCTTAGACTAGCGGGAGTGAATGAGCAGTTCTTC
TRBJ2-3 | TRBV25-1 | - | - | CASSEWGLLSTDTQYF | TGTGCCAGCAGTGAATGGGGACTTCTGAGCACAGATACGCAGTATTTT
TRBJ2-1 | TRBV7-9 | - | - | CASSPQQGWDEQFF | TGTGCCAGCAGCCCCCAACAGGGATGGGATGAGCAGTTCTTC
TRBJ2-7 | TRBV27 | - | TRBD2 | CASSPRASGRSYEQYF | TGTGCCAGCAGCCCTCGGGCTAGCGGGAGATCTTACGAGCAGTACTTC
TRBJ2-1 | TRBV7-9 | - | - | CASILSADYSYNEQFF | TGTGCCAGCATCCTGTCGGCAGATTACTCCTACAATGAGCAGTTCTTC
TRBJ2-7 | TRBV5-1 | - | - | CASSFFGQSYEQYF | TGCGCCAGCAGCTTCTTTGGGCAGTCCTACGAGCAGTACTTC
TRBJ2-7 | TRBV6-1 | - | - | CASSVTALSPYEQYF | TGTGCCAGCAGCGTGACAGCCTTAAGCCCCTACGAGCAGTACTTC
TRBJ1-1 | TRBV6-5 | - | - | CASTQTIGGNTEAFF | TGTGCCAGCACCCAGACTATCGGGGGAAACACTGAAGCTTTCTTT
TRBJ1-5 | TRBV19 | - | - | CASSAGFQPQHF | TGTGCCAGTAGTGCAGGGTTTCAGCCCCAGCATTTT
TRBJ1-5 | TRBV28 | - | - | CASSQTNQPQHF | TGTGCCAGCAGCCAGACAAATCAGCCCCAGCATTTT
TRBJ2-7 | TRBV5-4 | - | - | CASSLGTVSYEQYF | TGTGCCAGCAGCTTGGGGACAGTCTCCTACGAGCAGTACTTC
TRBJ2-7 | TRBV7-9 | - | TRBD2 | CASSPPTSGAYEQYF | TGTGCCAGCAGCCCCCCTACTAGCGGTGCCTACGAGCAGTACTTC
TRBJ2-3 | TRBV7-8 | - | TRBD1 | CASRTGTGLSWDTQYF | TGTGCCAGCAGAACCGGGACAGGTCTTTCATGGGATACGCAGTATTTT
TRBJ2-2 | TRBV18 | - | - | CASSLRQPNTGELFF | TGTGCCAGCTCCCTTCGACAACCCAACACCGGGGAGCTGTTTTTT
TRBJ2-3 | TRBV10-1 | - | - | CASSVRRGSTTDTQYF | TGCGCCAGCAGTGTTAGAAGGGGAAGCACCACAGATACGCAGTATTTT
TRBJ2-2 | TRBV7-9 | - | TRBD1 | CASSLADRGNTGELFF | TGTGCCAGCAGCTTAGCGGACAGGGGGAACACCGGGGAGCTGTTTTTT
TRBJ2-7 | TRBV30 | - | - | CAWSLGSGAYEQYF | TGTGCCTGGAGTTTGGGCTCCGGGGCCTACGAGCAGTACTTC
TRBJ2-5 | TRBV7-3 | - | TRBD1 | CASSSLTGVGETQYF | TGTGCCAGCAGCTCCTTAACAGGGGTCGGAGAGACCCAGTACTTC
TRBJ1-2 | TRBV21-1 | - | - | CASSRDRAPNYGYTF | TGTGCCAGCAGTAGGGACAGGGCCCCTAACTATGGCTACACCTTC
TRBJ2-2 | TRBV7-8 | - | - | CASSSYRGAGVTGELFF | TGTGCCAGCAGCTCGTACCGCGGAGCAGGCGTTACCGGGGAGCTGTTTTTT
TRBJ1-2 | TRBV28 | once | TRBD1 | CASSPVGDRRNYTF | TGTGCCAGCAGTCCGGTTGGGGACAGGCGAAACTACACCTTC
TRBJ1-5 | TRBV6-1 | - | TRBD1 | CASSKGTGGAYSNQPQHF | TGTGCCAGCAGTAAAGGGACAGGGGGAGCATATAGCAATCAGCCCCAGCATTTT
TRBJ2-7 | TRBV28 | once | TRBD1 | CASSSRQGRSYEQYF | TGTGCCAGCAGTTCCAGACAGGGGCGATCCTACGAGCAGTACTTC
TRBJ1-2 | TRBV21-1 | - | - | CASSKRPTGTFYGYTF | TGTGCCAGCAGCAAAAGGCCTACAGGGACCTTCTATGGCTACACCTTC
TRBJ1-2 | TRBV25-1 | - | - | CASSGLFDYTF | TGTGCCAGCAGTGGGTTGTTCGACTACACCTTC
TRBJ2-3 | TRBV30 | - | TRBD2 | CAWRGDKMLGLAGDTSTDTQYF | TGTGCCTGGAGGGGGGACAAGATGTTGGGACTAGCGGGAGATACTAGCACAGATACGCAGTATTTT
TRBJ2-3 | TRBV12-2 | - | - | CASRLVGESSTDTQYF | TGTGCAAGTCGCTTAGTCGGGGAATCTAGCACAGATACGCAGTATTTT
TRBJ1-2 | TRBV5-5 | - | - | CASSPNYGYTF | TGTGCCAGCAGCCCAAACTATGGCTACACCTTC
TRBJ2-7 | TRBV28 | - | - | CASSSPPRTYEQYF | TGTGCCAGCAGTTCCCCCCCGCGAACCTACGAGCAGTACTTC
TRBJ1-3 | TRBV5-1 | - | - | CASSPTRRGTSSGNTIYF | TGCGCCAGCAGCCCAACCCGCCGGGGGACGAGCTCTGGAAACACCATATATTTT
TRBJ2-7 | TRBV9 | once | - | CASSPSGLFRNEQYF | TGTGCCAGCAGCCCCTCGGGACTGTTTCGCAACGAGCAGTACTTC
TRBJ2-5 | TRBV11-2 | once | - | CASSLKVPRRTQYF | TGTGCCAGCAGCTTAAAGGTCCCGCGGCGGACCCAGTACTTC
TRBJ2-7 | TRBV5-1 | - | TRBD1 | CASSSWTGVGEQYF | TGCGCCAGCAGCTCCTGGACAGGGGTAGGCGAGCAGTACTTC
TRBJ2-1 | TRBV5-1 | - | TRBD2 | CASSLGLAGAPNEQFF | TGCGCCAGCAGCCTGGGACTAGCGGGAGCCCCCAATGAGCAGTTCTTC
TRBJ2-2 | TRBV13 | once | - | CASSYTGSGELFF | TGTGCCAGCAGCTATACCGGTTCTGGGGAGCTGTTTTTT
TRBJ2-1 | TRBV7-8 | once | TRBD1 | CASSTARGQGAHFSYNEQFF | TGTGCCAGCAGCACCGCCCGGGGACAGGGGGCTCATTTCTCCTACAATGAGCAGTTCTTC
TRBJ2-7 | TRBV6-1 | - | TRBD1 | CASSEGVGQSSYEQYF | TGTGCCAGCAGTGAAGGGGTGGGACAGAGCTCCTACGAGCAGTACTTC
TRBJ2-3 | TRBV4-3 | - | - | CASSQDLEQELGKDTQYF | TGCGCCAGCAGCCAAGATCTCGAGCAGGAACTTGGTAAAGATACGCAGTATTTT
TRBJ2-3 | TRBV25-1 | - | - | CASSNRGFGTDTQYF | TGTGCCAGCAGCAATCGGGGATTCGGGACAGATACGCAGTATTTT
TRBJ2-7 | TRBV6-5 | - | - | CASTPAGHRTYEQYF | TGTGCCAGCACCCCAGCGGGACACCGCACCTACGAGCAGTACTTC
TRBJ2-1 | TRBV7-8 | - | - | CASSLDLGGTYNEQFF | TGTGCCAGCAGCTTAGACCTAGGTGGCACCTACAATGAGCAGTTCTTC
TRBJ2-3 | TRBV11-2 | - | - | CASSLEGLALDTQYF | TGTGCCAGCAGCTTAGAGGGGCTAGCGTTAGATACGCAGTATTTT
TRBJ1-5 | TRBV9 | - | - | CASSVEQDQPQHF | TGTGCCAGCAGCGTAGAACAGGATCAGCCCCAGCATTTT
TRBJ2-3 | TRBV19 | once | - | CASSSRTFSSTDTQYF | TGTGCCAGTAGTTCCCGGACCTTCTCTAGCACAGATACGCAGTATTTT
TRBJ2-1 | TRBV9 | - | - | CASSVAWQGSYNEQFF | TGTGCCAGCAGCGTAGCGTGGCAGGGCTCCTACAATGAGCAGTTCTTC
TRBJ2-7 | TRBV27 | - | TRBD2 | CASTSLGLAGEATPHEQYF | TGTGCCAGCACCTCATTGGGACTAGCGGGAGAAGCCACCCCCCACGAGCAGTACTTC